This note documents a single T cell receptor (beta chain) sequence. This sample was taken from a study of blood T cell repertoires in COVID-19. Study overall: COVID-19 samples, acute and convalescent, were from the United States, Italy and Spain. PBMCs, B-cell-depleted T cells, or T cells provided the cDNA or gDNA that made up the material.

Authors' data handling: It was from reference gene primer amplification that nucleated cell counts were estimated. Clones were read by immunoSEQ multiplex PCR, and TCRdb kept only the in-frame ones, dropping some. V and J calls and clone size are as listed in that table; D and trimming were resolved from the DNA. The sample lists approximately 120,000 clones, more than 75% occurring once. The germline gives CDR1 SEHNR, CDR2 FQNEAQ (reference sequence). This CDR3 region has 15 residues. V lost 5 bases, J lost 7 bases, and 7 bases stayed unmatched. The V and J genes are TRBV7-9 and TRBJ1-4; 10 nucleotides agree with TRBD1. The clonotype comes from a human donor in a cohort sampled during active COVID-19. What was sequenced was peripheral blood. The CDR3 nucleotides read TGTGCCAGCAGCGTCGGACAGGGGGTGGGTGAAAAACTGTTTTTT. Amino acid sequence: CASSVGQGVGEKLFF.